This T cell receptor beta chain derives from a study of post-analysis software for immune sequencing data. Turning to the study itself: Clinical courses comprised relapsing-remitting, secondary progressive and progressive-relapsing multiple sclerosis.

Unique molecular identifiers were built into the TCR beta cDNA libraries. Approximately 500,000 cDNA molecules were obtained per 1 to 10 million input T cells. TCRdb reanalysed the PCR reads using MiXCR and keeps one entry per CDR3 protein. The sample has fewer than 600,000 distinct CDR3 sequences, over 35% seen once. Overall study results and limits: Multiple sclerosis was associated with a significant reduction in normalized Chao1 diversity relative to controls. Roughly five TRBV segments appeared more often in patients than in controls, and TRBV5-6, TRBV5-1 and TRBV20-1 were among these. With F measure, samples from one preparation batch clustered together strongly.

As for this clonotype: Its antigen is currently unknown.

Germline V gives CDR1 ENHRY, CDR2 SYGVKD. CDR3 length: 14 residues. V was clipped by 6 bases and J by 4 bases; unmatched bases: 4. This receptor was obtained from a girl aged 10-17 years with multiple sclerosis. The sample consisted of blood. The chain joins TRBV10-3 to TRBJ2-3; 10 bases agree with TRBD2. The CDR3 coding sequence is TGTGCCATCAGACAAGGACTAGCGGCAGATACGCAGTATTTT. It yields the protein CAIRQGLAADTQYF.